The present TCR beta chain was sequenced within a study of blood T cell repertoires in COVID-19. Clones were read by immunoSEQ multiplex PCR, and TCRdb kept only the in-frame ones, dropping some. The sample lists roughly 130,000 clones, roughly 84% seen once, with 8.9% in the top ten. The CDR3 totals 12 residues. J lost 9 bases, V lost 6 bases, and 4 bases had no gene match. Germline CDR1 reads MDHEN; CDR2 reads SYDVKM. The source is a man aged 25-40 years with COVID-19, enrolled during active disease. Material for sequencing was peripheral blood. V and J are TRBV28 and TRBJ2-3, with 9 positions matching TRBD2. The CDR3 nucleotides read TGTGCCAGCAGAAAAACTAGCGGGACGCAGTATTTT. Translated, it gives CASRKTSGTQYF.